These 6 T cell receptor beta chains originate from one sample sequenced in a study of blood T cell repertoires in COVID-19 (dated by TCRdb to about 2020). Preparation of the library involved the immunoSEQ multiplex PCR assay. This immuneACCESS table, as held by TCRdb, lists in-frame sequences with V and J called but not all clones. Of the missing ones, under half trace to an unresolved V gene in checked studies; the others have no known cause. The sample yields 66,000 or so clones; roughly 77% were counted once. The top ten constitute about 9.8% of the sample. The sequenced material came from peripheral blood. Source of these receptors: a human donor in a cohort sampled during active COVID-19.

V is TRBV7-2 and J is TRBJ2-3; 8 bases fit TRBD2. Germline-derived CDR1 and CDR2 are SGHTA and FQGNSA. With 5 bases clipped from V and 2 bases from J, the junction kept 9 bases outside the gene matches. This CDR3 spans 16 amino acids. The DNA of the CDR3 is TGTGCCAGCAGCCCGGGGGGGGGCCTCTTCACAGATACGCAGTATTTT. Its translation is CASSPGGGLFTDTQYF.

This rearrangement joins TRBV28 to TRBJ2-7, with 8 bases aligning to TRBD2. Trimming cost V 5 bases and J 3 bases; bases outside gene matches: 6. The CDR3 is 14 residues long. Germline CDR1 MDHEN, CDR2 SYDVKM. The DNA for the CDR3 is TGTGCCAGCAGTGTTGGAGCGGGAGTCTACGAGCAGTACTTC. Residues: CASSVGAGVYEQYF.

This clone was recorded only once. The chain joins TRBV5-4 to TRBJ2-7, with D perhaps TRBD2 (6 bases). Trimming took off 3 bases at V and 2 bases at J, with 9 bases between the two ends. The germline gives CDR1 SGHNT, CDR2 YYREEE (reference sequence). CDR3 length: 13 residues. The CDR3 DNA follows: TGTGCCAGCAGCTACGGGGAGGCCTACGAGCAGTACTTC. It codes for CASSYGEAYEQYF.

This clone came up a few times. The chain combines TRBV24-1 with TRBJ1-5; a weak D match, TRBD1 (6 bases). The CDR3 contains 13 residues. The V end lost 0 bases, the J end lost 8 bases, and 7 bases lay between the germline ends. Germline assignment: CDR1 KGHDR and CDR2 SFDVKD. CDR3 sequence: CATSDLSGEPQHF. Written as DNA, the CDR3 is TGTGCCACCAGTGATTTGTCAGGGGAGCCCCAGCATTTT.

This rearrangement joins TRBV27 to TRBJ1-2, with a tentative D call TRBD1 (6 bases). Deletions cut 3 bases from V and 3 bases from J, with 8 bases between. This CDR3 comprises 13 residues. Germline CDR1 reads MNHEY; CDR2 reads SMNVEV (reference sequence). The DNA for the CDR3 is TGTGCCAGCAGTTTGTCAGGGGACTATGGCTACACCTTC. It encodes CASSLSGDYGYTF.

V and J are TRBV10-3 and TRBJ2-5; 10 bases align to TRBD2. This CDR3 comprises 15 residues. J lost 5 bases, V lost 6 bases, and 9 bases had no gene match. In germline, CDR1 is ENHRY, CDR2 SYGVKD. CDR3 region: CAIRSSGRDGETQYF. As DNA, the CDR3 is TGTGCCATCAGAAGCAGCGGGAGGGATGGGGAGACCCAGTACTTC.